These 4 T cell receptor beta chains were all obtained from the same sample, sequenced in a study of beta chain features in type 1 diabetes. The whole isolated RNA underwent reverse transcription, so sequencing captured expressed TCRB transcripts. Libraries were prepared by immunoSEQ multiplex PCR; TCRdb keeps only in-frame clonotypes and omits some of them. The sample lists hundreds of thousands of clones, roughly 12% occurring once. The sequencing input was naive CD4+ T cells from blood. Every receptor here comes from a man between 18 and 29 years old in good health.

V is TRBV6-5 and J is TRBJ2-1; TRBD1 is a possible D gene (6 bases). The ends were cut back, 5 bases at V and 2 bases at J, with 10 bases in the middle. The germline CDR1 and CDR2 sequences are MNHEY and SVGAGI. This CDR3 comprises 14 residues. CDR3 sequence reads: CASSEQGPYNEQFF. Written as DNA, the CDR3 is TGTGCCAGCAGTGAACAGGGACCCTACAATGAGCAGTTCTTC.

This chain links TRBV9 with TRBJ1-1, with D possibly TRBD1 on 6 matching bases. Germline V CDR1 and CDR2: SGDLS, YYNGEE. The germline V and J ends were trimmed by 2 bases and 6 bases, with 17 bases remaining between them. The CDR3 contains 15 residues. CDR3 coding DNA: TGTGCCAGCAGCGTCGTACAGGGAGTGAGGGCTGAAGCTTTCTTT. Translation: CASSVVQGVRAEAFF.

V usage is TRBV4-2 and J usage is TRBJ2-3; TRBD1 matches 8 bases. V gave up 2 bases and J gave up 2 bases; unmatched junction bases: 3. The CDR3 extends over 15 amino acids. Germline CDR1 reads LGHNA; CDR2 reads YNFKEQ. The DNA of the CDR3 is TGTGCCAGCAGCCAACCACAGGGGGTCACAGATACGCAGTATTTT. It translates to CASSQPQGVTDTQYF.

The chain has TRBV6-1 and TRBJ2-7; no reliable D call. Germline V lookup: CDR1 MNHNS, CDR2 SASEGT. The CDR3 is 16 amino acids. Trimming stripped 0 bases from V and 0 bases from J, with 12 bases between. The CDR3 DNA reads TGTGCCAGCAGTGAAGCCCCGTTCCTAACCTCCTACGAGCAGTACTTC. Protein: CASSEAPFLTSYEQYF.